Listed below are T cell receptor beta chains from one sample, sequenced in a study of blood T cell repertoires in COVID-19. Libraries were prepared by immunoSEQ multiplex PCR; TCRdb keeps only in-frame clonotypes and omits some of them. The sample includes 250,000 or so clones, approximately 86% of them seen just once. Material: peripheral blood. The receptors were sampled from a man in his forties with active or convalescent COVID-19. Both conserved end residues are part of each CDR3. The D gene is left open where the match is weak. The size field is filled for only some rows; it gives once, few, many or a size class.

J gene: TRBJ2-1; D gene: -; clone size: -; V gene: TRBV19; CDR3 DNA: TGTGCCAGTAGTATAGGATGGGGCTATGAGCAGTTCTTC; CDR3 protein: CASSIGWGYEQFF
J gene: TRBJ1-1; D gene: TRBD1; clone size: -; V gene: TRBV15; CDR3 DNA: TGTGCCACCACCCGCGACAGGGCGGGCAAGAGTGCTGAAGCTTTCTTT; CDR3 protein: CATTRDRAGKSAEAFF
J gene: TRBJ1-1; D gene: TRBD1; clone size: -; V gene: TRBV7-9; CDR3 DNA: TGTGCCAGCAGCTTACGGGACAGGGGTGAAGCTTTCTTT; CDR3 protein: CASSLRDRGEAFF
J gene: TRBJ2-7; D gene: TRBD1; clone size: -; V gene: TRBV5-4; CDR3 DNA: TGTGCCAGCAGCTTAGACAGGGGGTATTCGGACGAGCAGTACTTC; CDR3 protein: CASSLDRGYSDEQYF
J gene: TRBJ1-3; D gene: -; clone size: -; V gene: TRBV5-1; CDR3 DNA: TGCGCCAGCAGAGGGGAATACACCATATATTTT; CDR3 protein: CASRGEYTIYF
J gene: TRBJ2-2; D gene: -; clone size: -; V gene: TRBV24-1; CDR3 DNA: TGTGCCACCAGATCCGGTCGCGGCACCGGGGAGCTGTTTTTT; CDR3 protein: CATRSGRGTGELFF
J gene: TRBJ2-1; D gene: -; clone size: -; V gene: TRBV7-3; CDR3 DNA: TGTGCCAGCAGCTCAGCAGGGGGGTACAATGAGCAGTTCTTC; CDR3 protein: CASSSAGGYNEQFF
J gene: TRBJ2-1; D gene: TRBD1; clone size: -; V gene: TRBV29-1; CDR3 DNA: TGCAGCGTCCCTGATTACAGGGGGCGTTTGAATGAGCAGTTCTTC; CDR3 protein: CSVPDYRGRLNEQFF
J gene: TRBJ2-1; D gene: -; clone size: -; V gene: TRBV11-2; CDR3 DNA: TGTGCCAGCAGCTTAGAACAACAGGACGTTTACAATGAGCAGTTCTTC; CDR3 protein: CASSLEQQDVYNEQFF
J gene: TRBJ1-6; D gene: TRBD1; clone size: once; V gene: TRBV11-2; CDR3 DNA: TGTGCCAGCAGCTTAGGAGGAGGGGGCAATTCACCCCTCCACTTT; CDR3 protein: CASSLGGGGNSPLHF
J gene: TRBJ2-1; D gene: -; clone size: -; V gene: TRBV28; CDR3 DNA: TGTGCCAGCAGTTCTCCCTTAGGGGCAGGGATTTCCTACAATGAGCAGTTCTTC; CDR3 protein: CASSSPLGAGISYNEQFF
J gene: TRBJ2-5; D gene: -; clone size: -; V gene: TRBV5-1; CDR3 DNA: TGCGCCAGCAGCTTCAGCGGGTTCGAGACCCAGTACTTC; CDR3 protein: CASSFSGFETQYF
J gene: TRBJ2-1; D gene: TRBD2; clone size: -; V gene: TRBV5-6; CDR3 DNA: TGTGCCAGCAGCTACTACAGCGCGGGAGAGAGGGAGTTCTTC; CDR3 protein: CASSYYSAGEREFF
J gene: TRBJ2-7; D gene: -; clone size: -; V gene: TRBV19; CDR3 DNA: TGTGCCAGTAGTCCGTACACAGGGTCTCCTTCCTACGAGCAGTACTTC; CDR3 protein: CASSPYTGSPSYEQYF
J gene: TRBJ2-6; D gene: -; clone size: -; V gene: TRBV5-6; CDR3 DNA: TGTGCCAGCGGTCCCAGCTCTGGGGCCAACGTCCTGACTTTC; CDR3 protein: CASGPSSGANVLTF
J gene: TRBJ2-2; D gene: -; clone size: -; V gene: TRBV5-5; CDR3 DNA: TGTGCCAGCAGCTTGCAGGGGGGACAGAACACCGGGGAGCTGTTTTTT; CDR3 protein: CASSLQGGQNTGELFF
J gene: TRBJ1-2; D gene: TRBD1; clone size: -; V gene: TRBV7-2; CDR3 DNA: TGTGCCAGCAGCCCCCGACAGGGGGCGCGTTATGGCTACACCTTC; CDR3 protein: CASSPRQGARYGYTF
J gene: TRBJ2-5; D gene: TRBD2; clone size: -; V gene: TRBV6-4; CDR3 DNA: TGTGCCAGCAGTGACAGGACTAGGGACGAGGAGACCCAGTACTTC; CDR3 protein: CASSDRTRDEETQYF
J gene: TRBJ2-7; D gene: -; clone size: once; V gene: TRBV2; CDR3 DNA: TGTGCCAGCAGTGAACGGCAGCCCGGGGAGCAGTACTTC; CDR3 protein: CASSERQPGEQYF
J gene: TRBJ1-2; D gene: TRBD1; clone size: -; V gene: TRBV10-3; CDR3 DNA: TGTGCCATCAGGGCACAGGGGCCTCAAAGGGGCTACACCTTC; CDR3 protein: CAIRAQGPQRGYTF
J gene: TRBJ2-7; D gene: -; clone size: -; V gene: TRBV28; CDR3 DNA: TGTGCCAGCAGTTTGAGATACGAGCAGTACTTC; CDR3 protein: CASSLRYEQYF
J gene: TRBJ2-2; D gene: -; clone size: -; V gene: TRBV7-3; CDR3 DNA: TGTGCCAGCAGCTCGTATGACAGAAACACCGGGGAGCTGTTTTTT; CDR3 protein: CASSSYDRNTGELFF
J gene: TRBJ2-1; D gene: TRBD2; clone size: -; V gene: TRBV10-3; CDR3 DNA: TGTGCCATCAGTGAGGGACTAGCAAGTAATGAGCAGTTCTTC; CDR3 protein: CAISEGLASNEQFF
J gene: TRBJ1-1; D gene: TRBD1; clone size: -; V gene: TRBV27; CDR3 DNA: TGTGCCAGCTGGGGACTGACAGGGAACCCTGAAGCTTTCTTT; CDR3 protein: CASWGLTGNPEAFF
J gene: TRBJ2-1; D gene: TRBD2; clone size: many; V gene: TRBV29-1; CDR3 DNA: TGCAGCGTTGACCTAGCGGGAGGGGGCAATGAGCAGTTCTTC; CDR3 protein: CSVDLAGGGNEQFF
J gene: TRBJ1-1; D gene: -; clone size: -; V gene: TRBV7-3; CDR3 DNA: TGTGCCAGCAGCCAAACTCAGGGAGGGACTGAAGCTTTCTTT; CDR3 protein: CASSQTQGGTEAFF
J gene: TRBJ2-3; D gene: -; clone size: -; V gene: TRBV7-9; CDR3 DNA: TGTGCCAGCAGCCGTCGTAGCGGCACAGATACGCAGTATTTT; CDR3 protein: CASSRRSGTDTQYF
J gene: TRBJ1-2; D gene: TRBD1; clone size: few; V gene: TRBV28; CDR3 DNA: TGTGCCAGCAGTTCAACCCGTCCGGGACAGGGTTATGGCTACACCTTC; CDR3 protein: CASSSTRPGQGYGYTF
J gene: TRBJ1-6; D gene: -; clone size: -; V gene: TRBV19; CDR3 DNA: TGTGCCAGTAGTCCCCAGTTTAATTCACCCCTCCACTTT; CDR3 protein: CASSPQFNSPLHF
J gene: TRBJ2-1; D gene: -; clone size: -; V gene: TRBV5-5; CDR3 DNA: TGTGCCAGCTCCCCCTCGGGGGGCCGCTATGAGCAGTTCTTC; CDR3 protein: CASSPSGGRYEQFF
J gene: TRBJ1-1; D gene: -; clone size: -; V gene: TRBV9; CDR3 DNA: TGTGCCAGCAGCTTCGGGACTTTGAACACTGAAGCTTTCTTT; CDR3 protein: CASSFGTLNTEAFF
J gene: TRBJ2-3; D gene: -; clone size: -; V gene: TRBV29-1; CDR3 DNA: TGCAGCGTCATTCCACAGGGCACAGATACGCAGTATTTT; CDR3 protein: CSVIPQGTDTQYF
J gene: TRBJ1-1; D gene: -; clone size: -; V gene: TRBV4-1; CDR3 DNA: TGCGCCAGCAGCCAAGGGACAGTCAGGATGAACACTGAAGCTTTCTTT; CDR3 protein: CASSQGTVRMNTEAFF
J gene: TRBJ2-7; D gene: TRBD1; clone size: -; V gene: TRBV15; CDR3 DNA: TGTGCCACCAGCAGAGATACGGCAGGGGGCTACGAGCAGTACTTC; CDR3 protein: CATSRDTAGGYEQYF
J gene: TRBJ2-7; D gene: -; clone size: -; V gene: TRBV7-6; CDR3 DNA: TGTGCCAGCAGCCCCGGGTGGTCCTACGAGCAGTACTTC; CDR3 protein: CASSPGWSYEQYF
J gene: TRBJ2-7; D gene: -; clone size: once; V gene: TRBV30; CDR3 DNA: TGTGCCTGGACGGGGGCCTACGAGCAGTACTTC; CDR3 protein: CAWTGAYEQYF
J gene: TRBJ2-2; D gene: -; clone size: -; V gene: TRBV9; CDR3 DNA: TGTGCCAGCAGGGAGCGACAGGATGAAAACACCGGGGAGCTGTTTTTT; CDR3 protein: CASRERQDENTGELFF
J gene: TRBJ1-1; D gene: TRBD1; clone size: -; V gene: TRBV5-1; CDR3 DNA: TGCGCCAGCAGCTCTCAGGGGGATCGGACTGAAGCTTTCTTT; CDR3 protein: CASSSQGDRTEAFF
J gene: TRBJ1-5; D gene: -; clone size: -; V gene: TRBV7-9; CDR3 DNA: TGTGCCAGCAGCTTAGATGCAGGATCTCAGCCCCAGCATTTT; CDR3 protein: CASSLDAGSQPQHF
J gene: TRBJ1-5; D gene: -; clone size: once; V gene: TRBV2; CDR3 DNA: TGTGCCAGCAAGAGCACAGGCCGCAATCAGCCCCAGCATTTT; CDR3 protein: CASKSTGRNQPQHF
J gene: TRBJ1-1; D gene: -; clone size: -; V gene: TRBV15; CDR3 DNA: TGTGCCACCAGCGCAGGGATGAACACTGAAGCTTTCTTT; CDR3 protein: CATSAGMNTEAFF
J gene: TRBJ2-7; D gene: -; clone size: -; V gene: TRBV24-1; CDR3 DNA: TGTGCCACCAGTGATTCGGGGTCCTACGAGCAGTACTTC; CDR3 protein: CATSDSGSYEQYF
J gene: TRBJ2-7; D gene: -; clone size: -; V gene: TRBV7-8; CDR3 DNA: TGTGCCAGCAGCGACCGGGACTTAAACGGAGAGCAGTACTTC; CDR3 protein: CASSDRDLNGEQYF
J gene: TRBJ2-1; D gene: TRBD2; clone size: -; V gene: TRBV6-5; CDR3 DNA: TGTGCCAGCAGTTCCCTAGCGGGAGGGCCCAATGAGCAGTTCTTC; CDR3 protein: CASSSLAGGPNEQFF
J gene: TRBJ2-1; D gene: -; clone size: -; V gene: TRBV25-1; CDR3 DNA: TGTGCCAGCAGTGAAGGGCAGGGGGGTCCCTCCTACAATGAGCAGTTCTTC; CDR3 protein: CASSEGQGGPSYNEQFF
J gene: TRBJ1-6; D gene: -; clone size: -; V gene: TRBV5-4; CDR3 DNA: TGTGCCAGCAGCTTGGTGGGGAGGTCGGGGAGCTCCTATAATTCACCCCTCCACTTT; CDR3 protein: CASSLVGRSGSSYNSPLHF
J gene: TRBJ1-3; D gene: -; clone size: once; V gene: TRBV11-1; CDR3 DNA: TGTGCCAGCAGCGGACGTGTCGGACTAACTGGAAACACCATATATTTT; CDR3 protein: CASSGRVGLTGNTIYF
J gene: TRBJ2-5; D gene: -; clone size: -; V gene: TRBV6-5; CDR3 DNA: TGTGCCAGCAGTTACCCAGAGTCGGGGACCCAGTACTTC; CDR3 protein: CASSYPESGTQYF
J gene: TRBJ1-1; D gene: TRBD1; clone size: once; V gene: TRBV11-2; CDR3 DNA: TGTGCCAGCAGCAAGACCCCGGGACAGGGGGCTGAAGCTTTCTTT; CDR3 protein: CASSKTPGQGAEAFF
J gene: TRBJ2-7; D gene: TRBD2; clone size: -; V gene: TRBV29-1; CDR3 DNA: TGCAGCGTTGAGTCGATGGGGGGGTACGAGCAGTACTTC; CDR3 protein: CSVESMGGYEQYF